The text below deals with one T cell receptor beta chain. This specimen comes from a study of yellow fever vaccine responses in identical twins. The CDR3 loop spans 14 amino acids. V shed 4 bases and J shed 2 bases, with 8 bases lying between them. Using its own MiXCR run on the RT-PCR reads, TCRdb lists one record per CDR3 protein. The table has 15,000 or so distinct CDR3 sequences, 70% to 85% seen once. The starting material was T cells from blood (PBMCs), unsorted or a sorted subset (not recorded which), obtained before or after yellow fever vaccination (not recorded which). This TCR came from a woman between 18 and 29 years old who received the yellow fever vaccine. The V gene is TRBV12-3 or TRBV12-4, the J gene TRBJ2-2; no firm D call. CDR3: CASSSTSNTGELFF. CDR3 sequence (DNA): TGTGCCAGCAGTTCTACCAGTAACACCGGGGAGCTGTTTTTT.